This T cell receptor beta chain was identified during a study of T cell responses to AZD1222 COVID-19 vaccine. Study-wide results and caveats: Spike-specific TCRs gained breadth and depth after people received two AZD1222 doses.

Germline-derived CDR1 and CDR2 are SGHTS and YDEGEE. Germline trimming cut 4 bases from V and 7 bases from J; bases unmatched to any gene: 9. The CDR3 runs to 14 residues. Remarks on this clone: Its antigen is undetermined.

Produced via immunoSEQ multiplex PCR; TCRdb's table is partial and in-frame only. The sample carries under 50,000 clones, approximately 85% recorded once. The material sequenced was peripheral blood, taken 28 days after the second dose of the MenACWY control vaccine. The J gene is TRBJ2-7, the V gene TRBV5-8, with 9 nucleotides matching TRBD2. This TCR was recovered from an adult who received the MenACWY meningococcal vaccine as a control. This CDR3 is CASSPVAGVWEQYF. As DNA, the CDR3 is TGTGCCAGCAGCCCCGTAGCGGGAGTCTGGGAGCAGTACTTC.